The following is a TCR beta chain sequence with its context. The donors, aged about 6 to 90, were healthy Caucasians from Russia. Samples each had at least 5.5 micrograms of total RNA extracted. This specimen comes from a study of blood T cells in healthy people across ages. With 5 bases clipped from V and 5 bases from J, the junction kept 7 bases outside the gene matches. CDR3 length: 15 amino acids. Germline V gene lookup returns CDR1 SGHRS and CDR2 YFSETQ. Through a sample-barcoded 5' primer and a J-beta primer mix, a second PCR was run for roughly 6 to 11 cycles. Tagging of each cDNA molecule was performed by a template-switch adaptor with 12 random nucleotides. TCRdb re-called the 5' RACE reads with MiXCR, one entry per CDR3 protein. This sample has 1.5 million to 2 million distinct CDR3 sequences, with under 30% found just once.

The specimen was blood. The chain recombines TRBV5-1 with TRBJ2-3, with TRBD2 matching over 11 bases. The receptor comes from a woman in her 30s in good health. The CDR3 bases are TGCGCCAGCAGACCCACTAGCGGGGGCCTAGATACGCAGTATTTT. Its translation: CASRPTSGGLDTQYF. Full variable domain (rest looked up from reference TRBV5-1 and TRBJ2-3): KAGVTQTPRYLIKTRGQQVTLSCSPISGHRSVSWYQQTPGQGLQFLFEYFSETQRNKGNFPGRFSGRQFSNSRSEMNVSTLELGDSALYLCASRPTSGGLDTQYFGPGTRLTVL.